What follows is one TCR beta chain and its context. Its antigen is as yet unknown. CDR1 and CDR2 (germline): SGDLS, YYNGEE. The CDR3 consists of 14 residues. The germline V and J ends were trimmed by 0 bases and 5 bases, with 9 bases remaining between them. Assay: immunoSEQ multiplex PCR; the TCRdb copy retains only in-frame clones and omits some. Among approximately 160,000 clones listed, 90% to 95% were seen once. This specimen belongs to a study of OX40 agonist ivuxolimab in advanced cancers. Turning to the study itself: At 0.01 to 10 mg/kg, ivuxolimab was administered intravenously to patients every 2 weeks. Overall study results and limits: Among the lowest peripheral clonal expansion occurred in 0.1-3.0 mg/kg partial responders.

V and J are TRBV9 and TRBJ2-1, with D perhaps matching TRBD1 or TRBD2 (5 bases each). This sample comprised CD4+ or CD8+ T cells sorted from blood, obtained in a trial of the OX40 agonist ivuxolimab. The sequence was collected from an adult with an advanced solid tumor such as melanoma, head and neck, liver or kidney cancer. CDR3: CASSVVGTDNEQFF. The DNA for the CDR3 is TGTGCCAGCAGCGTAGTCGGGACCGACAATGAGCAGTTCTTC. Drawing the rest from reference TRBV9 and TRBJ2-1, the complete variable domain is DSGVTQTPKHLITATGQRVTLRCSPRSGDLSVYWYQQSLDQGLQFLIQYYNGEERAKGNILERFSAQQFPDLHSELNLSSLELGDSALYFCASSVVGTDNEQFFGPGTRLTVL.